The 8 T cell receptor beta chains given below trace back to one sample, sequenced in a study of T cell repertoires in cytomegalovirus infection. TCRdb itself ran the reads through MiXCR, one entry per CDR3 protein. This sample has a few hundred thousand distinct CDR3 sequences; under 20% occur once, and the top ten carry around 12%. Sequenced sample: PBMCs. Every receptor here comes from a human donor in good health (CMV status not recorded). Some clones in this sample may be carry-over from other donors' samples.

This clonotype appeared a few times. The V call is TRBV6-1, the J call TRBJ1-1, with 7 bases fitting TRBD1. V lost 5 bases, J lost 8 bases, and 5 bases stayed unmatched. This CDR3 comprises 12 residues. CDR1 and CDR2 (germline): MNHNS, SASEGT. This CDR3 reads CASSFGQEEAFF. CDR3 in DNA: TGTGCCAGCAGTTTCGGACAGGAGGAAGCTTTCTTT.

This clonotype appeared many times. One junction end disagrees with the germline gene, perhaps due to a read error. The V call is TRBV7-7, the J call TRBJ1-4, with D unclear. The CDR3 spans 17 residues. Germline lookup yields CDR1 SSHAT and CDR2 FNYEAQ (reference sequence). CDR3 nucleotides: TGTGCTAGCAGCTTAGCTGTCGTCGGTCCCACTAATGAAAAACTGTTTTTT. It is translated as CASSLAVVGPTNEKLFF.

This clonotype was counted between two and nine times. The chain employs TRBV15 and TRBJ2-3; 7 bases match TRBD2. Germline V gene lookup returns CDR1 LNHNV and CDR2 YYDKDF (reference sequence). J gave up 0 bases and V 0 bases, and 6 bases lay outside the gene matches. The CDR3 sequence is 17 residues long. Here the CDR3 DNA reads TGTGCCACCAGCAGAGATCGGGCTAGCGGTAGCACAGATACGCAGTATTTT. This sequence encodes CATSRDRASGSTDTQYF.

Here the CDR3 DNA reads TGTGCCAGCAGCCCTAATGGAGGGCCGGAAGCTTTCTTT. Its translation is CASSPNGGPEAFF. The chain couples TRBV27 to TRBJ1-1; no definite D call. The CDR3 has 13 residues. The germline V and J ends were trimmed by 6 bases and 8 bases, with 16 bases remaining between them. Germline V lookup: CDR1 MNHEY, CDR2 SMNVEV (reference sequence).

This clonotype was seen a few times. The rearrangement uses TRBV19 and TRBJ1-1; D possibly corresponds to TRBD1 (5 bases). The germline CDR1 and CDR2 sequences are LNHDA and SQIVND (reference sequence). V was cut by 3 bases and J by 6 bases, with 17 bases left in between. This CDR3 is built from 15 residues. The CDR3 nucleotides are TGTGCCAGTAGTATCTGGGGCAGGGTCACCTCTGAAGCTTTCTTT. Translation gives CASSIWGRVTSEAFF.

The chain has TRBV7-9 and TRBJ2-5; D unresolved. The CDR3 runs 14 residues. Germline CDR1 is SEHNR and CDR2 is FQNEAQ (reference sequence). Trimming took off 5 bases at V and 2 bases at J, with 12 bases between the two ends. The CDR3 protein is CASSPSGPQETQYF. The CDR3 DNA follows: TGTGCCAGCAGCCCTTCTGGGCCACAAGAGACCCAGTACTTC.

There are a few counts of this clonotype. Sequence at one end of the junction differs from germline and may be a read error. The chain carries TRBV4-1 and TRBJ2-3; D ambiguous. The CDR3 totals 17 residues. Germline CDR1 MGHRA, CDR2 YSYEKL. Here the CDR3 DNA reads TGTGCCAGCAGCCAAGACGGACCTTTCTCCAGCACAGATACGCAGTATTTT. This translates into CASSQDGPFSSTDTQYF.

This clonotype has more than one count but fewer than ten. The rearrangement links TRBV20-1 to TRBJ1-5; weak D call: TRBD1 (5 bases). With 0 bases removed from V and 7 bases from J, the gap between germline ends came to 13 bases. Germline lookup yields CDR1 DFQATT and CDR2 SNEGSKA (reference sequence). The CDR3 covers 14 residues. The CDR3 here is CSARDQRGGQPQHF. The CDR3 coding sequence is TGCAGTGCTAGAGATCAAAGGGGCGGACAGCCCCAGCATTTT.